A selection of T cell receptor beta chains follows, all from one sample in a study of T cell responses to AZD1222 COVID-19 vaccine. Only in-frame clones appear in the TCRdb table, and some are missing; sequencing was by immunoSEQ multiplex PCR. This sample has 70,000 to 90,000 clones, with more than 75% found just once. This material consisted of peripheral blood, taken 28 days after the second AZD1222 dose. These receptors came from an adult who received the AZD1222 COVID-19 vaccine. Both conserved end residues are part of each CDR3. A D gene is named only where the DNA matches it firmly. Size values are once, few and many counts, or a class for expanded clones, and some rows have none.

D	J	length	V	size	CDR3	DNA
NA	TRBJ1-5	15	TRBV4-1	NA	CASSQVMWSNQPQHF	TGCGCCAGCAGCCAAGTTATGTGGTCCAATCAGCCCCAGCATTTT
NA	TRBJ2-3	11	TRBV7-8	NA	CASSRTDTQYF	TGTGCCAGCAGCCGCACAGATACGCAGTATTTT
TRBD1	TRBJ2-7	14	TRBV10-2	NA	CASIPGQIAYEQYF	TGCGCCAGCATCCCGGGACAGATAGCCTACGAGCAGTACTTC
NA	TRBJ2-7	15	TRBV7-2	NA	CASSSMGGPTYEQYF	TGTGCCAGCAGCTCAATGGGGGGACCGACCTACGAGCAGTACTTC
NA	TRBJ2-2	15	TRBV11-2	NA	CASSPPGANTGELFF	TGTGCCAGCAGCCCCCCCGGCGCCAACACCGGGGAGCTGTTTTTT
NA	TRBJ2-2	13	TRBV27	NA	CASTEPFTGELFF	TGTGCCAGCACGGAGCCGTTCACCGGGGAGCTGTTTTTT
TRBD1	TRBJ2-7	13	TRBV7-6	NA	CASSKGQRYEQYF	TGTGCCAGCAGCAAGGGACAGAGGTACGAGCAGTACTTC
NA	TRBJ1-1	14	TRBV7-2	NA	CASSLAPTNTEAFF	TGTGCCAGCAGCTTAGCGCCGACAAACACTGAAGCTTTCTTT
NA	TRBJ1-5	14	TRBV18	NA	CASSPPGTNQPQHF	TGTGCCAGCTCACCCCCTGGGACAAATCAGCCCCAGCATTTT
NA	TRBJ1-4	13	TRBV3-1/TRBV3-2	NA	CASRQGANEKLFF	TGTGCCAGCCGGCAGGGAGCTAATGAAAAACTGTTTTTT
TRBD1	TRBJ1-2	11	TRBV30	once	CAWNRGLGYTF	TGTGCCTGGAACAGGGGCTTAGGCTACACCTTC
NA	TRBJ1-2	12	TRBV6-2/TRBV6-3	once	CASSRDTYGYTF	TGTGCCAGCAGTCGGGACACCTATGGCTACACCTTC
TRBD1	TRBJ1-2	15	TRBV4-1	NA	CASSQVIDRGHGYTF	TGCGCCAGCAGCCAAGTAATAGACAGGGGGCACGGCTACACCTTC
NA	TRBJ1-2	13	TRBV2	NA	CASSVSGLDGYTF	TGTGCCAGCAGTGTGTCGGGGTTGGATGGCTACACCTTC
NA	TRBJ2-2	16	TRBV19	NA	CASSIRGPANTGELFF	TGTGCCAGTAGTATCCGGGGTCCCGCGAACACCGGGGAGCTGTTTTTT
NA	TRBJ1-3	14	TRBV4-2	NA	CASSQDPGRNTIYF	TGTGCCAGCAGCCAAGACCCAGGGAGAAACACCATATATTTT
NA	TRBJ1-6	13	TRBV7-9	NA	CASGVVGRSPLHF	TGTGCCAGCGGGGTGGTTGGGAGATCACCCCTCCACTTT
TRBD2	TRBJ2-5	14	TRBV11-2	NA	CASSPRTSGETQYF	TGTGCCAGCAGCCCTAGGACTAGCGGCGAGACCCAGTACTTC
NA	TRBJ2-2	14	TRBV14	NA	CASSRGLNTGELFF	TGTGCCAGCAGCCGGGGGCTGAACACCGGGGAGCTGTTTTTT
NA	TRBJ2-5	16	TRBV6-1	NA	CASSDASAGSGETQYF	TGTGCCAGCAGTGACGCCTCCGCAGGGTCGGGTGAGACCCAGTACTTC
NA	TRBJ1-2	15	TRBV7-2	NA	CASSLGSKGTGGYTF	TGTGCCAGCAGCTTAGGATCGAAGGGTACGGGTGGCTACACCTTC
NA	TRBJ1-6	15	TRBV30	NA	CAWSSAILGNSPLHF	TGTGCCTGGAGTAGCGCAATCTTGGGTAATTCACCCCTCCACTTT